The source of this T cell receptor (beta chain) is a study of CD8 T cells in Susac syndrome (dated by TCRdb to 2018 to 2020). Broadly, across the study: Whether CD8+ T cell activation and differentiation in Susac syndrome was antigen driven was tested using repertoire sequencing. The clonality of the CD8+ T cell repertoire was compared across approximately 11 healthy donors, some 14 Susac syndrome patients and about 15 multiple sclerosis patients.

Of note for this clonotype: Its binding antigen is unknown. No much larger clone exists at a distance of one base, and base qualities are not known.

Study-level results and caveats: The number of individuals in the TCR sequencing and HLA analysis was recognized as being relatively small.

Peripheral blood CD8+ and CD4+ T cells from healthy donors, Susac syndrome patients and multiple sclerosis patients were profiled using high-throughput TCR beta sequencing. Multiple sclerosis controls were treatment-naive patients with stable or active relapsing-remitting disease fulfilling revised McDonald criteria. Bulk CD8+ and CD4+ T cells were purified by magnetic negative isolation, while CD8+ TEMRA cells were enriched using FACS. Blood was collected in EDTA tubes and processed within 24 hours, with PBMCs isolated through density gradient centrifugation. PBMCs intended for TCR sequencing were cryopreserved in liquid nitrogen and were subsequently thawed in a 37 degrees C water bath. The sorted or isolated CD4+, CD8+ and CD8+ TEMRA cells reached a purity of at least 90%. Including the terminal cysteine and phenylalanine, the CDR3 comprises 14 residues. Kept here is only the CDR3 DNA, which spans 42 bases and is read in frame from base 1. The junction carries 13 bases between V and J, which are trimmed by 4 bases and 9 bases respectively. The germline V gene (reference sequence) yields LGHDT for CDR1 and YNNKEL for CDR2.

RNA was extracted with the RNeasy kit and about 0.5 to 1 ug was reverse transcribed using random hexamers. TCR beta CDR3 regions were amplified with the immunoSEQ multiplex PCR assay covering 54 Vbeta and 13 Jbeta segments. To correct PCR amplification bias, a synthetic template baseline was used for both primer optimization and computational correction. The original pipeline was this. Reads were assigned to V, D and J genes according to IMGT and analyzed in immunoSEQ Analyzer, with only productive sequences retained. To calculate clonality, Shannon entropy was normalized by log2 of the number of productive unique sequences and then subtracted from one. For each patient and control, public and private clones were evaluated within the 100 most prevalent clones. Clones were defined as Susac-specific if absent from the healthy and MS cohorts, from 1052 published viral clones and from other ImmuneACCESS disease sequences. Using fastp trimming at Q25 and MiXCR clonotype assembly, TCRdb reanalyzed the public sequencing data and kept in-frame beta chains. CDR3 protein sequences are deduplicated, and each keeps its most common genes and DNA. The V and J calls and clone size come from TCRdb's table, not from the authors' own analysis. The sample yields 150,000 to 160,000 distinct CDR3 sequences; about 94% were counted once. The ten largest clonotypes hold roughly 0.2% of the sample.

The sequence joins TRBV3-1 to TRBJ1-6; the D gene cannot be resolved reliably. The receptor comes from a human donor with multiple sclerosis. Sequencing was performed on CD8+ T cells from PBMCs. This receptor has the CDR3 CASSLRPRASPLHF. The DNA sequence is TGTGCCAGCAGCCTAAGACCCCGGGCTTCACCCCTCCACTTT.